This T cell receptor (beta chain) was observed in a study of T-cell reconstitution after alpha-beta-depleted transplantation in children (dated by TCRdb to about 2016). For the wider study: T-cell immune reconstitution after TCRalphabeta/CD19-depleted allogeneic hematopoietic cell transplantation in children was quantitatively tracked in the study by means of TCR repertoire profiling. Results and caveats for the whole study, not just this receptor: About two months after transplant, the apparently early recovery of alphabetaT-cell counts reportedly depended on just several hundred clones that had expanded rapidly and came from non-depleted graft cells. In some patients, the high TCRbeta diversity seen at day 60 was put down to recipient T cells and intrathymic progenitors that had survived conditioning. The frequencies of hyperexpanded clones fell over the following months, and after one year, T-cell counts and TCRbeta diversity were mostly attributed to newly produced T cells.

As encoded in the germline V gene, CDR1 is SGHDT while CDR2 is YYEEEE. Reading from cysteine to phenylalanine, the CDR3 counts 16 amino acids. Only CDR3 DNA is held: 48 bases, read in frame from base 1. As to this clonotype: Its cognate antigen has yet to be identified. At one of its ends the junction is not consistent with the germline gene, which may arise from a read error.

Read against the paper, the sample's treatment or condition label means: allogeneic hematopoietic cell transplantation with graft depleted of TCRalphabeta T cells and CD19 B cells. The transplant recipients were children given TCRalphabeta/CD19-depleted allogeneic hematopoietic cell grafts. The library was obtained by PCR. Data came from an Illumina HiSeq 2500. TCR libraries were prepared with molecular barcoding, using unique molecular identifiers to normalize TCRbeta repertoire quantification. TCRdb reworked the public reads: Q25 trimming with fastp, MiXCR clone assembly, productive beta chains retained. Here each entry gathers all rows of one CDR3 protein and keeps the most common genes and DNA. Here the sample has approximately 130,000 distinct CDR3 sequences; about 9.9% occur a single time. Clones ranked in the top ten supply under 30% of the sample.

The chain uses TRBV5-6 and TRBJ2-3; TRBD2 matches 11 bases in the middle. The sample in question was PBMCs, mostly from graft donor cells, obtained 180 days after TCRalphabeta/CD19-depleted stem cell transplant. The TCR was taken from a girl under three years old who had a stem cell transplant for combined immunodeficiency, so the T cells may come from the graft donor. The CDR3 protein: CASSLAILAGGDPQYF. The DNA is as follows: TGTGCCAGCAGCTTGGCCATTCTAGCGGGAGGAGATCCGCAGTATTTT.